Listed here are 23 T cell receptor beta chains from one sample, sequenced in a study of regulatory T cells in long-lasting Graves disease (dated by TCRdb to the early 2020s). Receptors were amplified or captured by multiplex PCR. TCRdb names Illumina HiSeq 4000 as the instrument used. iRepertoire HTBI primers and Arm-PCR amplification of CDR3 regions were used to construct TCR beta libraries. The public sequencing data were trimmed at Q25 with fastp and processed into clonotypes with MiXCR by TCRdb, which kept only in-frame beta chains. Rows merge per CDR3 protein into single entries with the most common DNA and genes. For this sample the table gives about 500,000 distinct CDR3 sequences, of which approximately 12% were detected only once. The ten largest clonotypes hold roughly 9.3% of the sample. The label giving this sample's time point can be read as: newly diagnosed GD, antithyroid drugs for less than 3 months. For both TCR sequencing and RNA sequencing, RNA was extracted from PBMCs using TRIzol.

A further study also used this sample, focusing on T cells in Graves' hyperthyroidism and ophthalmopathy.

The starting material was peripheral blood mononuclear cells (PBMCs), obtained at new diagnosis, from a patient treated with antithyroid drugs. All receptors derive from a woman aged 25 to 39 with Graves disease. Donor details come from another sample of the same person, matched by shared clones.

This clonotype was counted only a few times. The chain couples TRBV19 to TRBJ1-2; a weak D match, TRBD1 (6 bases). CDR1 is LNHDA, CDR2 SQIVND, per germline (reference sequence). The CDR3 runs 16 residues. Between the trimmed V and J ends, which lost 3 bases and 7 bases, there was a span of 21 bases. Here the CDR3 reads CASSIPTRGSRAGYTF. Here the CDR3 DNA reads TGTGCCAGTAGTATCCCCACAAGGGGGAGTCGGGCTGGCTACACCTTC.

The V gene is TRBV28, the J gene TRBJ1-5, with D unresolved. CDR1 MDHEN and CDR2 SYDVKM come from the germline V gene. The CDR3 covers 14 residues. Trimming pared 8 bases from V and 5 bases from J, leaving 16 bases between. The CDR3 sequence is CASGPNTSHQPQHF. The CDR3 DNA follows: TGTGCCAGCGGTCCGAACACGAGTCATCAGCCCCAGCATTTT.

This clonotype was found many times. The chain combines TRBV11-2 with TRBJ1-4; no clear D. Trimming took 3 bases from V and 10 from J, leaving 6 bases between them. The V gene's germline CDR1 is SGHAT and CDR2 FQNNGV. The CDR3 length is 11 residues. This CDR3 reads CASSFSGKLFF. The DNA of the CDR3 is TGTGCCAGCAGCTTCTCGGGAAAACTGTTTTTT.

This clonotype has a count of ten or more. V usage is TRBV29-1 and J usage is TRBJ1-2, with D uncertain. Germline values: CDR1 SQVTM, CDR2 ANQGSEA. The CDR3 spans 10 residues. Deletions cut 6 bases from V and 8 bases from J, with 10 bases between. In DNA, the CDR3 is TGCAGCGTGGCCGTCGGCGGCTACACCTTC. Its translation: CSVAVGGYTF.

This clonotype showed up many times. The V call is TRBV12-3 or TRBV12-4, the J call TRBJ2-2; D might be TRBD1 or TRBD2, each matching 5 bases. The V end lost 8 bases, the J end lost 1 base, and 20 bases lay between the germline ends. The length of the CDR3 is 17 residues. The CDR3 DNA is TGTGCCAGCCACCGGTCCGGGGCCGCTTTGAACACCGGGGAGCTGTTTTTT. Its protein is CASHRSGAALNTGELFF.

On this clonotype itself: Without the conserved terminal phenylalanine or tryptophan, this CDR3 likely stems from a read error. The chain is built from TRBV28 and TRBJ2-2; D uncertain. CDR1 is MDHEN and CDR2 is SYDVKM in the germline V gene. The CDR3 runs 13 residues. V lost 6 bases and J 6 bases, leaving 11 bases between the germline ends. The CDR3 sequence is CASSLEVAGELFS. Here the CDR3 DNA reads TGTGCCAGCAGCCTTGAGGTAGCCGGGGAGCTGTTTTCT.

Comments on this clonotype: A much larger clonotype is one base distant, so this may be a read error. The limits of the CDR3 on the DNA are not certain, so only TCRdb's listed CDR3 is given. The rearrangement joins TRBV9 to TRBJ2-3; the DNA was not compared with TRBD2, the D call given in the table. The CDR3 is 16 amino acids in total, end residues counted. Germline lookup yields CDR1 SGDLS and CDR2 YYNGEE. Here the CDR3 reads CASSVGSGSGTDTQCF.

At least ten counts were recorded for this clonotype. The V call is TRBV6-2 or TRBV6-3, the J call TRBJ2-7; D remains unclear. The germline V gene encodes CDR1 MNHEY and CDR2 SVGEGT. The CDR3 is 15 amino acids. V was pared by 7 bases and J by 3 bases, with 19 bases between. CDR3 sequence: CASTPSPGEVYEQYF. The CDR3 region has the DNA TGTGCCAGCACCCCCTCTCCGGGTGAGGTCTACGAGCAGTACTTC.

There are many counts of this clonotype. This chain connects TRBV9 to TRBJ2-7; possible D gene TRBD2, 5 bases. V was clipped by 2 bases and J by 2 bases, with 11 bases between them. The CDR3 has 14 amino acids. The germline CDR1 and CDR2 sequences are SGDLS and YYNGEE. CDR3 loop: CASSVLADPYEQYF. CDR3 sequence (DNA): TGTGCCAGCAGCGTCCTAGCTGACCCCTACGAGCAGTACTTC.

About this clonotype itself: Germline is not matched at one junction end, which may reflect a read error. The chain combines TRBV4-1 with TRBJ1-6; D remains ambiguous. CDR1 MGHRA and CDR2 YSYEKL come from the germline V gene. The CDR3 sequence is 13 residues long. This chain's CDR3 is CASSQALDSPLHF. The CDR3 DNA sequence: TGTGCCAGCAGCCAAGCTTTAGATTCACCCCTCCACTTT.

There are many counts of this clonotype. This chain links TRBV24-1 with TRBJ2-3; D not resolved. Germline V lookup: CDR1 KGHDR, CDR2 SFDVKD. CDR3 size: 14 residues. V was pared by 3 bases and J by 0 bases, with 6 bases between. The CDR3 region is CATSDPGSTDTQYF. Written as DNA, the CDR3 is TGTGCCACCAGTGATCCCGGGAGCACAGATACGCAGTATTTT.

This clonotype was counted many times. The rearrangement uses TRBV2 and TRBJ1-5; D is unclear. The germline V gene encodes CDR1 SNHLY and CDR2 FYNNEI. The CDR3 sequence is 13 residues long. The V and J ends lost 3 bases and 11 bases respectively, with 14 bases between them. Here the CDR3 DNA reads TGTGCCAGCAGTGATAGCCCCCTTGGGGCCCAGCATTTT. This sequence encodes CASSDSPLGAQHF.

This clonotype was detected ten times or more. The chain uses TRBV29-1 and TRBJ2-3; 9 nucleotides align to TRBD1. V lost 7 bases and J lost 5; bases outside the gene matches: 4. The germline V gene has CDR1 SQVTM and CDR2 ANQGSEA. The CDR3 is 12 amino acids. CDR3 sequence (DNA): TGCAGCGGCACAGGGGGCATAGATACGCAGTATTTT. The encoded protein is CSGTGGIDTQYF.

This clonotype was seen many times. The rearrangement links TRBV4-1 to TRBJ1-5, with 8 bases lining up with TRBD1. The CDR3 contains 15 residues. The germline CDR1 and CDR2 sequences are MGHRA and YSYEKL. V lost 1 base to trimming and J lost 7 bases; unmatched junction nucleotides: 6. CDR3 sequence: CASSQGQGHGQPQHF. DNA of the CDR3: TGCGCCAGCAGCCAAGGACAGGGGCATGGACAGCCCCAGCATTTT.

V gene TRBV20-1 combines with J gene TRBJ2-4, with D unresolved. The V and J ends lost 3 bases and 0 bases respectively, with 6 bases between them. The CDR3 contains 13 residues. The V gene's germline CDR1 is DFQATT and CDR2 SNEGSKA (reference sequence). The CDR3: CSASEVAKNIQYF. CDR3 nucleotide sequence: TGCAGTGCTAGTGAGGTAGCCAAAAACATTCAGTACTTC.

About this clonotype: This may be a read error, as it is one base from a much larger clone. The conserved phenylalanine or tryptophan is not found at the CDR3 terminus, so this likely reflects a read error. The chain has TRBV6-9 and TRBJ2-1; 12 bases match TRBD2. Looked up from germline, CDR1 is MNHGY and CDR2 is SVAAGI. V dropped 3 bases and J dropped 0; count of bases not matched to a gene: 9. This CDR3 is 19 amino acids long. CDR3 coding DNA: TGTGCCAGCAGTTACTCTCTAGCGGGAGGGCAAAGCTCCTACAATGAGCAGTTCTTG. This encodes CASSYSLAGGQSSYNEQFL.

This clonotype has at least ten counts. The rearrangement links TRBV2 to TRBJ2-7; D is ambiguous. V lost 6 bases and J lost 4, with 10 bases in between. The CDR3 runs to 12 residues. The V gene's germline CDR1 is SNHLY and CDR2 FYNNEI. DNA of the CDR3: TGTGCCAGCAGCCGCTTATCTTACGAGCAGTACTTC. Translation gives CASSRLSYEQYF.

At least ten counts were recorded for this clonotype. This rearrangement joins TRBV2 to TRBJ2-7; 7 bases map to TRBD2. V was pared by 3 bases and J by 3 bases, with 8 bases of the junction left unmatched. This CDR3 is 15 amino acids long. Germline lookup yields CDR1 SNHLY and CDR2 FYNNEI. The CDR3, as DNA: TGTGCCAGCAGTGATAGCCCCCCGGGGGGCTACGAGCAGTACTTC. The encoded protein is CASSDSPPGGYEQYF.

This clonotype was seen many times. The chain is built from TRBV20-1 and TRBJ2-1; TRBD2 is a possible D gene (5 bases). Germline values: CDR1 DFQATT, CDR2 SNEGSKA (reference sequence). The CDR3 sequence is 14 residues long. V was shortened by 2 bases and J by 8 bases, with 16 bases between the two germline ends. Here the CDR3 DNA reads TGCAGTGCTAGACAATTGGCTAGCATGTATGAGCAGTTCTTC. It translates to CSARQLASMYEQFF.

Ten or more counts support this clonotype. V and J are TRBV2 and TRBJ2-1; tentatively, D is TRBD1 or TRBD2 (5 bases each). Trimming took off 8 bases at V and 7 bases at J, with 12 bases between the two ends. The CDR3 covers 12 residues. The germline V gene encodes CDR1 SNHLY and CDR2 FYNNEI. Written as DNA, the CDR3 is TGTGCCAGCGGGGGAGTGGAAAATGAGCAGTTCTTC. This gives the protein CASGGVENEQFF.

This clonotype occurred many times. This rearrangement joins TRBV2 to TRBJ2-7; 12 positions match TRBD2. CDR1 and CDR2 from the germline V gene are SNHLY and FYNNEI. This CDR3 has 18 residues. V shed 0 bases and J 2 bases; nucleotides not matched to a gene: 8. CDR3 residues: CASSEAASGRGATYEQYF. The CDR3, as DNA: TGTGCCAGCAGTGAAGCGGCTAGCGGGAGGGGCGCGACCTACGAGCAGTACTTC.

This clonotype appeared many times. CDR3 region: CASSLVGTATDTQYF. In DNA, the CDR3 is TGCGCCAGCAGCTTGGTCGGGACAGCCACAGATACGCAGTATTTT. The chain is built from TRBV5-1 and TRBJ2-3; 7 bases agree with TRBD1. V dropped 0 bases and J dropped 2; count of bases not matched to a gene: 3. Germline values: CDR1 SGHRS, CDR2 YFSETQ. This CDR3 is 15 amino acids long.

This clonotype was seen many times. This sequence joins TRBV6-1 and TRBJ2-2; no clear D. With 8 bases removed from V and 0 bases from J, the gap between germline ends came to 10 bases. Per the germline V gene, CDR1 is MNHNS and CDR2 is SASEGT. This CDR3 is built from 14 residues. CDR3 sequence reads: CASGSFTNTGELFF. DNA of the CDR3: TGTGCCAGCGGAAGCTTCACGAACACCGGGGAGCTGTTTTTT.